The entry below describes one T cell receptor (beta chain). The antigen is undetermined. This CDR3 comprises 15 residues. V lost 7 bases to trimming and J lost 7 bases, with 20 bases between them. TCRdb processed the RT-PCR reads anew with MiXCR; each CDR3 protein has one entry. The table shows hundreds of thousands of distinct CDR3 sequences, with 25% occurring only once. The data stem from a study of response to subunit inactivated influenza vaccine. Study-level results: Each seasonal influenza vaccination, the authors suggested, recruits few new T cells.

This TCR came from a man aged 45-65 years who received an inactivated influenza vaccine. The sequencing used CD4+ T cells sorted from PBMCs, collected less than 6 days after vaccination. This chain joins TRBV12-3 or TRBV12-4 and TRBJ2-1; tentatively, D is TRBD2 (6 bases). CDR3 sequence reads: CASTGDSQNSNEQFF. The CDR3 coding sequence is TGTGCCAGCACCGGGGACTCGCAAAATTCTAATGAGCAGTTCTTC.